What follows is one TCR beta chain and its context. Its target is not known. A much larger clone sits a single nucleotide away, making a read error possible. This entry belongs to a study of beta chain features in type 1 diabetes. Study results and caveats: Within each of all four CD4+ subsets, Type 1 diabetes patients had TCRB CDR3s that were moderately but significantly shorter.

The length of the CDR3 is 14 residues. V lost 2 bases to trimming and J lost 6 bases; unmatched junction nucleotides: 3. The germline V gene has CDR1 MNHNY and CDR2 SVGAGI (reference sequence). The authors reverse transcribed all of the isolated RNA, so sequencing captured expressed TCRB transcripts. The method was immunoSEQ multiplex PCR; TCRdb's version includes in-frame clones alone and lacks a portion of them. The data contain about 340,000 clones, 9.3% of them seen just once; the ten biggest clones take up roughly 0.99%. The V call is TRBV6-6, the J call TRBJ1-5; 8 bases fit TRBD1. The source material was central memory CD4+ T cells from blood. The receptor was derived from a man aged 25-45 years with type 1 diabetes. As DNA, the CDR3 is TGTGCCAGCAGTTACGGACAGGGCGGTCAGCCCCAGCATTTT. It codes for CASSYGQGGQPQHF.